These T cell receptor beta chains were read from a single sample in a study of blood T cell repertoires in COVID-19. Sequenced by immunoSEQ multiplex PCR; TCRdb stores in-frame clones only, minus some. The data contain 120,000 or so clones, more than 80% of them singletons. Source material: peripheral blood. These receptors all stem from a man in his sixties or seventies with active or convalescent COVID-19. Each CDR3 is given with its conserved first and last residue. D genes are given only for firm matches. Some rows mark clone size as missing; the rest say once, few, many or name a class of expanded clone.

TRBV19	TRBD1	TRBJ1-1	NA	TGTGCCAGTATGGGCCCAGGACAGGGTTTGTTAATAATGATGAACACTGAAGCTTTCTTT	CASMGPGQGLLIMMNTEAFF
TRBV2	TRBD2	TRBJ2-3	NA	TGTGCCAGCAGGAACGAAGCGGGGGCTCGCACAGATACGCAGTATTTT	CASRNEAGARTDTQYF
TRBV5-1	NA	TRBJ2-3	NA	TGCGCCAGCAGCTTGGTGGGGGCTAGCACAGATACGCAGTATTTT	CASSLVGASTDTQYF
TRBV5-1	NA	TRBJ1-3	NA	TGCGCCAGCAGCTTGGGACAGACCTCTGGAAACACCATATATTTT	CASSLGQTSGNTIYF
TRBV7-7	TRBD2	TRBJ2-1	once	TGTGCTAGCAGCTCCGGAAGCGGGGGGTACAATGAGCAGTTCTTC	CASSSGSGGYNEQFF
TRBV4-1	TRBD1	TRBJ2-7	NA	TGCGCCAGCAGCCACCCAACGGGGGAACAGGGGGGAGGAGAGCAGTACTTC	CASSHPTGEQGGGEQYF
TRBV7-8	NA	TRBJ1-1	NA	TGTGCCAGCAGCTTAGCGGCACACAACACTGAAGCTTTCTTT	CASSLAAHNTEAFF
TRBV2	NA	TRBJ2-5	few	TGTGCCAGCACCATCCCAGGTGCCGGGACCCAGTACTTC	CASTIPGAGTQYF
TRBV2	TRBD2	TRBJ2-2	NA	TGTGCCAGCAAACTAGCGCCGAACACCGGGGAGCTGTTTTTT	CASKLAPNTGELFF
TRBV28	NA	TRBJ2-7	NA	TGTGCCAGCAGCAGGACAGTGGCGCGCGAGCAGTACTTC	CASSRTVAREQYF
TRBV10-1	NA	TRBJ2-2	NA	TGCGCCAGCAGTTCGGGGGAGAACACCGGGGAGCTGTTTTTT	CASSSGENTGELFF
TRBV7-2	TRBD1	TRBJ1-6	NA	TGTGCCAGCAGCTTAGTGGGGACAGGGGGCCCAGGTTCACCCCTCCACTTT	CASSLVGTGGPGSPLHF
TRBV29-1	NA	TRBJ2-7	NA	TGCAGCGTTACCGGGAAGACGGTCAACGAGCAGTACTTC	CSVTGKTVNEQYF
TRBV4-1	NA	TRBJ2-4	NA	TGCGCCAGCAGCCTGGAACGGGGTCTGGTAAACATTCAGTACTTC	CASSLERGLVNIQYF
TRBV18	TRBD2	TRBJ2-3	NA	TGTGCCAGCTCACTTCCACGGGGGGGCCGGACGTTTACAGATACGCAGTATTTT	CASSLPRGGRTFTDTQYF
TRBV4-1	NA	TRBJ2-2	NA	TGCGCCAGCAGCCACTTCGAGCGACCCACCCTTCGCAGATACACCGGGGAGCTGTTTTTT	CASSHFERPTLRRYTGELFF
TRBV19	TRBD1	TRBJ1-3	NA	TGTGCCAGTAGTCTGGGACAGGGGAGAGGAATTTCTGGAAACACCATATATTTT	CASSLGQGRGISGNTIYF
TRBV9	NA	TRBJ1-3	NA	TGTGCCAGCAGCGTAGACTTGACTGGAAACACCATATATTTT	CASSVDLTGNTIYF
TRBV5-6	NA	TRBJ1-4	NA	TGTGCCAGCAGCCCCCGGGGAGCTAATGAAAAACTGTTTTTT	CASSPRGANEKLFF
TRBV2	NA	TRBJ1-2	NA	TGTGCCAGCCTGGAGAATCCGGGAGCCAGGTATGGCTACACCTTC	CASLENPGARYGYTF
TRBV11-2	NA	TRBJ2-3	NA	TGTGCCAGCAGCCCCGGTGGTTCAGATACGCAGTATTTT	CASSPGGSDTQYF
TRBV27	NA	TRBJ1-3	once	TGTGCCAGCAGTAGGAGGGAAGATGGAAACACCATATATTTT	CASSRREDGNTIYF
TRBV10-3	NA	TRBJ1-6	NA	TGTGCCATCAGACTGGGGGCGAATAATTCACCCCTCCACTTT	CAIRLGANNSPLHF
TRBV19	NA	TRBJ1-5	NA	TGTGCCAGTAGGGGGACTGCATATCAGCCCCAGCATTTT	CASRGTAYQPQHF
TRBV28	TRBD1	TRBJ1-5	many	TGTGCCAGCAGTCCATATGGACAGGGCGGCAATCAGCCCCAGCATTTT	CASSPYGQGGNQPQHF
TRBV15	TRBD2	TRBJ2-2	once	TGTGCCACCAGCAGAGTACGGGGGGCGAACACCGGGGAGCTGTTTTTT	CATSRVRGANTGELFF
TRBV5-6	TRBD2	TRBJ2-7	NA	TGTGCCAGCAGCCAGCGAAGCGGGAGAGATTTCGACGAGCAGTACTTC	CASSQRSGRDFDEQYF
TRBV27	NA	TRBJ1-2	NA	TGTGCCAGCAGTTCACCAGGGTTGAATGGCTACACCTTC	CASSSPGLNGYTF
TRBV5-8	NA	TRBJ1-2	NA	TGTGCCAGCAGCTCCATTCGCTACACCTTC	CASSSIRYTF
TRBV14	NA	TRBJ1-2	once	TGTGCCAGCAGCCCGGGACAAGACTATGGCTACACCTTC	CASSPGQDYGYTF
TRBV19	NA	TRBJ2-2	NA	TGTGCCAGTAGTATAGCAAACAGGGATACCGGGGAGCTGTTTTTT	CASSIANRDTGELFF
TRBV4-1	NA	TRBJ2-1	NA	TGCGCCAGCAGCCAGGGTCCGGGGATATACAATGAGCAGTTCTTC	CASSQGPGIYNEQFF
TRBV2	NA	TRBJ1-5	few	TGTGCCAGCAGTGAAGAAAGAGTCAGAGGAAGCAATCAGCCCCAGCATTTT	CASSEERVRGSNQPQHF
TRBV5-1	TRBD1	TRBJ1-2	NA	TGCGCCAGCACCGGGCAGGGGGCTGGCTACACCTTC	CASTGQGAGYTF
TRBV9	TRBD1	TRBJ1-1	NA	TGTGCCAGCAGCGTGCAAGGGACAGGGACTTCTGAAGCTTTCTTT	CASSVQGTGTSEAFF
TRBV5-6	NA	TRBJ2-7	NA	TGTGCCAGCAGCTACTGGACGGGATCCTACGAGCAGTACTTC	CASSYWTGSYEQYF
TRBV5-1	TRBD1	TRBJ2-7	NA	TGCGCCAGCAGCTTGGCGGCAGGGGGCGCCTACGAGCAGTACTTC	CASSLAAGGAYEQYF
TRBV9	NA	TRBJ1-2	NA	TGTGCCAGCAGCAAGAGTCAGGGGTTCGGGAACGGCTACACCTTC	CASSKSQGFGNGYTF
TRBV2	TRBD1	TRBJ2-3	NA	TGTGCCAGCCAATCCTGGGGCGACAGGGGACGGGCAGATACGCAGTATTTT	CASQSWGDRGRADTQYF
TRBV11-2	NA	TRBJ2-7	NA	TGTGCCAGCAGCCGAGGCGGGGGCCTCTCCTACGAGCAGTACTTC	CASSRGGGLSYEQYF
TRBV27	TRBD1	TRBJ1-2	NA	TGTGCCAGCAGTTTATATCAGGGGGCATATCATGGCTACACCTTC	CASSLYQGAYHGYTF
TRBV5-8	NA	TRBJ2-7	NA	TGTGCCAGCAGCTTGGTAGGGGTAAGATCGTACGAGCAGTACTTC	CASSLVGVRSYEQYF
TRBV20-1	TRBD2	TRBJ2-1	NA	TGCAGTGCTAGTCTTAGCGGGGGCTCCTACAATGAGCAGTTCTTC	CSASLSGGSYNEQFF
TRBV6-1	NA	TRBJ1-6	once	TGTGCCAGCAGTGACGGGTCTTATAATTCACCCCTCCACTTT	CASSDGSYNSPLHF
TRBV6-6	NA	TRBJ2-7	NA	TGTGCCAGCAGAAGAGGAGACGAGCAGTACTTC	CASRRGDEQYF
TRBV7-9	TRBD2	TRBJ2-5	NA	TGTGCCAGCAGCCTCTCAGCGGGAGAGTGGGAGACCCAGTACTTC	CASSLSAGEWETQYF
TRBV7-8	TRBD2	TRBJ2-7	NA	TGTGCCAGCACCCCCATCGGGCGGGACTACTCCTACGAGCAGTACTTC	CASTPIGRDYSYEQYF
TRBV18	NA	TRBJ1-6	few	TGTGCCAGCTCACCACAGGGGGATAATTCACCCCTCCACTTT	CASSPQGDNSPLHF
TRBV28	NA	TRBJ1-2	NA	TGTGCCAGCAGCCTTCGGAACTATGGCTACACCTTC	CASSLRNYGYTF
TRBV3-1/TRBV3-2	NA	TRBJ1-6	NA	TGTGCCAGCAGGAACCCAGGGTTGGGGTCACCCCTCCACTTT	CASRNPGLGSPLHF
TRBV19	TRBD1	TRBJ1-4	NA	TGTGCCAGTAGTATGGTACAGGGGAGTGAAAAACTGTTTTTT	CASSMVQGSEKLFF
TRBV7-2	NA	TRBJ1-5	NA	TGTGCCAGCAGCTCCACGTGGGGAGGGGGACAGCCCCAGCATTTT	CASSSTWGGGQPQHF
TRBV6-1	NA	TRBJ2-7	few	TGTGCCAGCAGTGAAGCGCGCGTTAGCCAAGATTACGAGCAGTACTTC	CASSEARVSQDYEQYF